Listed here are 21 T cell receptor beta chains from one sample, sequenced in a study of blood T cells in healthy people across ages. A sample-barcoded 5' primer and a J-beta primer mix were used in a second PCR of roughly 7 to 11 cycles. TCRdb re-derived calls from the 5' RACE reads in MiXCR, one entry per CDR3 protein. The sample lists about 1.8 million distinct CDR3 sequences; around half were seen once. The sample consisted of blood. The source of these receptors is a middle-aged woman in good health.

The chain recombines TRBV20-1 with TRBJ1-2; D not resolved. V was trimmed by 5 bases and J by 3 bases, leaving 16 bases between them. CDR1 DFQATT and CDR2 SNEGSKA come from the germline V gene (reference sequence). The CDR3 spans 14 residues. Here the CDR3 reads CSASGEAVDYGYTF. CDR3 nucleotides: TGCAGTGCTTCCGGGGAGGCAGTCGACTATGGCTACACCTTC.

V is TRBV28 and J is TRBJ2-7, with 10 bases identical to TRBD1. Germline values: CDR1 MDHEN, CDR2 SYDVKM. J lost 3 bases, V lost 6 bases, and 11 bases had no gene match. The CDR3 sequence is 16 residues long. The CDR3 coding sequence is TGTGCCAGCAGCCCAGGGACAGGGGCCCTCAACTACGAGCAGTACTTC. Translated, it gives CASSPGTGALNYEQYF.

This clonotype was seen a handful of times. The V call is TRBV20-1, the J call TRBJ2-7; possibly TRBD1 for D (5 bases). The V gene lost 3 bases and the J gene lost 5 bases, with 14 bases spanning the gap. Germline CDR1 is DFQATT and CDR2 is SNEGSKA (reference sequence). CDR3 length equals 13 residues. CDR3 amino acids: CSASGARAHEQYF. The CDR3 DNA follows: TGCAGTGCTAGTGGGGCCAGAGCCCACGAGCAGTACTTC.

In DNA form, the CDR3 reads TGTGCCAGCAGCCAAGACCAGAACACAGATACGCAGTATTTT. It translates to CASSQDQNTDTQYF. The chain recombines TRBV3-1 with TRBJ2-3; no clear D. From germline, CDR1 is LGHDT and CDR2 YNNKEL (reference sequence). This CDR3 has 14 residues. V was pared by 0 bases and J by 2 bases, with 6 bases between.

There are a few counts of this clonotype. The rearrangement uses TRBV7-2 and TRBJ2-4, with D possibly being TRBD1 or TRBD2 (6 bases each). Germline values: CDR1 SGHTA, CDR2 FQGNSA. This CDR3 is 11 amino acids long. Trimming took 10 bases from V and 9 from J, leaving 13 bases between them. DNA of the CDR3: TGTGCCACCGGGGGCAGCGGCATTCAGTACTTC. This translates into CATGGSGIQYF.

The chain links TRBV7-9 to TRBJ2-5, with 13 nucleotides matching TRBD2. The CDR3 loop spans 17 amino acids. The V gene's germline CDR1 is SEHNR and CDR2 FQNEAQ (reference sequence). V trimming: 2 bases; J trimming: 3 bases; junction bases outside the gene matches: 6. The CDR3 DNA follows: TGTGCCAGCAGCTTATCACCGACTAGCGGGGGGAAAGAGACCCAGTACTTC. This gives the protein CASSLSPTSGGKETQYF.

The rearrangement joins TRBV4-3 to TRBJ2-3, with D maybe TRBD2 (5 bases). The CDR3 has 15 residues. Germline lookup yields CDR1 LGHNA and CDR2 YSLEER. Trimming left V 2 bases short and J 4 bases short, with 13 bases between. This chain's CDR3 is CASSQLPKRPDTQYF. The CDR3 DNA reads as TGCGCCAGCAGCCAATTGCCTAAGCGGCCAGATACGCAGTATTTT.

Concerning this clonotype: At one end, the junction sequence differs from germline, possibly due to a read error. CDR3 in DNA: TGCAGTGCTAGTACAGATTCCTCCTACGGGCAGTACTTC. It encodes CSASTDSSYGQYF. This sequence joins TRBV20-1 and TRBJ2-7; D gene unclear. The germline V gene encodes CDR1 DFQATT and CDR2 SNEGSKA (reference sequence). This CDR3 has 13 residues.

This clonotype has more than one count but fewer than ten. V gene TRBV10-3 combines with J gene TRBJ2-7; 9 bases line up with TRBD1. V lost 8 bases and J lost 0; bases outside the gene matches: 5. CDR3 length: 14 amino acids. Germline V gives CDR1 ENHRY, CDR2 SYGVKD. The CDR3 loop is CAIRLGQGSYEQYF. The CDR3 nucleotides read TGTGCCATCCGACTGGGACAGGGCTCCTACGAGCAGTACTTC.

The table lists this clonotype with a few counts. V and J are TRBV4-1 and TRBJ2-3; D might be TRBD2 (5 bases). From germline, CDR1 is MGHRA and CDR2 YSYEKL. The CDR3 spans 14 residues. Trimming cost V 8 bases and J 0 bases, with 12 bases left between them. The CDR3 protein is CASARVGSTDTQYF. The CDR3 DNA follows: TGCGCCAGCGCGAGGGTGGGGAGCACAGATACGCAGTATTTT.

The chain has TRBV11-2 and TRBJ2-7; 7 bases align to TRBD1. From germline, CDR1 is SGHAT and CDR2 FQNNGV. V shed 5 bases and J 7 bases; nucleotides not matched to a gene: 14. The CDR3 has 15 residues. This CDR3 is CASSARQGIYNEQYF. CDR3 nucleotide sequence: TGTGCCAGCAGCGCCCGACAGGGAATCTACAATGAGCAGTACTTC. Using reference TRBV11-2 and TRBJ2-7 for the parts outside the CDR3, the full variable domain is EAGVAQSPRYKIIEKRQSVAFWCNPISGHATLYWYQQILGQGPKLLIQFQNNGVVDDSQLPKDRFSAERLKGVDSTLKIQPAKLEDSAVYLCASSARQGIYNEQYFGPGTRLTVT.

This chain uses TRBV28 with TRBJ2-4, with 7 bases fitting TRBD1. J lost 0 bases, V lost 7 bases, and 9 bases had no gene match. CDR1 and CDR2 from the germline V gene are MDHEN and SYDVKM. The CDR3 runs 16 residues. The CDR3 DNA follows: TGTGCCAGCAATCGCCGGGGACAGTTAGCCAAAAACATTCAGTACTTC. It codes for CASNRRGQLAKNIQYF. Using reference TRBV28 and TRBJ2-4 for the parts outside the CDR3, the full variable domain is DVKVTQSSRYLVKRTGEKVFLECVQDMDHENMFWYRQDPGLGLRLIYFSYDVKMKEKGDIPEGYSVSREKKERFSLILESASTNQTSMYLCASNRRGQLAKNIQYFGAGTRLSVL.

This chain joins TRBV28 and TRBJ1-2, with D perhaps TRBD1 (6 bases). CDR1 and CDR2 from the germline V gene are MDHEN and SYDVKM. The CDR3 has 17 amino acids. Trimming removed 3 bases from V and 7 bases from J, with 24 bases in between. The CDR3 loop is CASSFGDTRQAVFGYTF. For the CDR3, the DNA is TGTGCCAGCAGTTTTGGTGATACGAGACAGGCGGTTTTTGGCTACACCTTC.

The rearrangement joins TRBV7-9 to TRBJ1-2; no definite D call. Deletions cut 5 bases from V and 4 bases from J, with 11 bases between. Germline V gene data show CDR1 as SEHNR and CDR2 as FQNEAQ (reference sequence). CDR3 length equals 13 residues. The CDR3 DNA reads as TGTGCCAGCAGCCGGGAGCTTACCTATGGCTACACCTTC. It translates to CASSRELTYGYTF. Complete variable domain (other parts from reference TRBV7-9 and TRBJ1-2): DTGVSQNPRHKITKRGQNVTFRCDPISEHNRLYWYRQTLGQGPEFLTYFQNEAQLEKSRLLSDRFSAERPKGSFSTLEIQRTEQGDSAMYLCASSRELTYGYTFGSGTRLTVV.

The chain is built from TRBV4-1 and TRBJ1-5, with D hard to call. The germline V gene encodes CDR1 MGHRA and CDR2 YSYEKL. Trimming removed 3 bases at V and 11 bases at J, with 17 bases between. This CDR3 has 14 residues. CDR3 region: CASSQGTFTSSQHF. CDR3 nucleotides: TGCGCCAGCAGCCAGGGCACATTTACGTCGTCCCAGCATTTT.

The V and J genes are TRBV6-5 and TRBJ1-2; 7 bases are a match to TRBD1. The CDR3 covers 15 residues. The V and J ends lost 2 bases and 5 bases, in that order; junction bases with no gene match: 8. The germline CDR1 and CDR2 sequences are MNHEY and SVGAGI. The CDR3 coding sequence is TGTGCCAGCAGTTACGAAAACAGGGGAAGGTATGGCTACACCTTC. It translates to CASSYENRGRYGYTF.

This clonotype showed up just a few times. CDR3 nucleotide sequence: TGTGCCAGCAGTTCCAGGACGACGGGCTACACCTTC. Encoded protein: CASSSRTTGYTF. The chain joins TRBV27 to TRBJ1-2; D call uncertain. Between the trimmed V and J ends, which lost 4 bases and 8 bases, there was a span of 11 bases. Germline values: CDR1 MNHEY, CDR2 SMNVEV (reference sequence). The CDR3 is made up of 12 amino acids.

The CDR3 DNA is TGCAGTGCTAGAGGCGCGGGGGCCCTCCAAGAGACCCAGTACTTC. Amino acid sequence: CSARGAGALQETQYF. V is TRBV20-1 and J is TRBJ2-5, with D perhaps TRBD2 (7 bases). Trimming pared 1 base from V and 1 base from J, leaving 13 bases between. CDR3 length equals 15 residues. The germline V gene encodes CDR1 DFQATT and CDR2 SNEGSKA (reference sequence).

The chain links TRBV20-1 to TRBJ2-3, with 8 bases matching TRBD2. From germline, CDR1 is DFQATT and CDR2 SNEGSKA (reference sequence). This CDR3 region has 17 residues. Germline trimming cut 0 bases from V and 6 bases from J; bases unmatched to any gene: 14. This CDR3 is CSAREGGAGVFLDTQYF. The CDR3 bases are TGCAGTGCTAGAGAGGGTGGAGCGGGGGTATTTCTGGATACGCAGTATTTT.

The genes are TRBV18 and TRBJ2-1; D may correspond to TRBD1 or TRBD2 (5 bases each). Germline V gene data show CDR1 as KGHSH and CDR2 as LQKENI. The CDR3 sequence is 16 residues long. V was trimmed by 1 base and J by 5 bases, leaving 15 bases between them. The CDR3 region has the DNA TGTGCCAGCTCACCACGTCGGGGCTCTGGAAACAATGAGCAGTTCTTC. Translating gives CASSPRRGSGNNEQFF.

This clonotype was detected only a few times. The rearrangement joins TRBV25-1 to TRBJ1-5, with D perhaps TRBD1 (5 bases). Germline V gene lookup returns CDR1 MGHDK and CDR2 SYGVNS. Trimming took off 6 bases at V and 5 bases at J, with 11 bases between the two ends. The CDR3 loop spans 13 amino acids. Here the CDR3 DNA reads TGTGCCAGCAGGGGGGTGGGAGATCAGCCCCAGCATTTT. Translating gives CASRGVGDQPQHF.